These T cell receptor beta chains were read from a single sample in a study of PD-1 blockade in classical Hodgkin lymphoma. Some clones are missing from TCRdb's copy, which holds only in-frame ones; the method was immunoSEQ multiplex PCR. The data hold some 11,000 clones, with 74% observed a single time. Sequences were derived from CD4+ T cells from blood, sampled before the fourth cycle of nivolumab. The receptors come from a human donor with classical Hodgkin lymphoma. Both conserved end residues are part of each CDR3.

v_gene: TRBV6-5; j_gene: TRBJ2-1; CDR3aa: CASSSLGGYNEQFF
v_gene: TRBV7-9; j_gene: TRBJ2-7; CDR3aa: CASSLRGHNPYEQYF
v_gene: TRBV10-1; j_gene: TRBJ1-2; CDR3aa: CASSDPDSRSRTLYGYTF
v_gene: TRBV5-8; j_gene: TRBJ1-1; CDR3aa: CASSLRTAEAFF
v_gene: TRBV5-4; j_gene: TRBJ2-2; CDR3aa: CASSLASGTGGAGELFF
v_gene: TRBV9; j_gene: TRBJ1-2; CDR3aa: CASSVGGAGTDGYTF
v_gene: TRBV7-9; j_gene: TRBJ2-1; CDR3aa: CASSVGTGGYNEQFF
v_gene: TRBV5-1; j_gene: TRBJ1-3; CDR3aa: CASSRDRMTGNTIYF
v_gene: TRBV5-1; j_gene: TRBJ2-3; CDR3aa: CASSLPGGETDTQYF
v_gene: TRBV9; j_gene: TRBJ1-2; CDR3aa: CASSVGGASNYGYTF
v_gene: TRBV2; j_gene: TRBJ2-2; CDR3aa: CASSEWSWTNTGELFF
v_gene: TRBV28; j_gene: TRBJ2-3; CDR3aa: CASSLLGTAVATDTQYF
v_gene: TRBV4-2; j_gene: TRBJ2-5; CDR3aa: CASSQGGGSTGETQYF
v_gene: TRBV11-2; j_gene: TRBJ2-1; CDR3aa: CASSLRGLYNEQFF
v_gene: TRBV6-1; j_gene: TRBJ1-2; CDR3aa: CASKGTGYGYTF
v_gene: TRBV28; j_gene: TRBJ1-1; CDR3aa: CASSRKGEAFF
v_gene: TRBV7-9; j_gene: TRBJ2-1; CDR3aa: CASNGGNEQFF
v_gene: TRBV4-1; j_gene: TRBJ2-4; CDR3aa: CASSDRLGLAGGTSRNIQYF
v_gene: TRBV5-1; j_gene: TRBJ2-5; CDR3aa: CASSHKGLAEETQYF
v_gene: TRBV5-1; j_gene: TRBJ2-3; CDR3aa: CASSGTSRGDTQYF
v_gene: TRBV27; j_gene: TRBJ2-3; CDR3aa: CASSTRLAGLTDTQYF
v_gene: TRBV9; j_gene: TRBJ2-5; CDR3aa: CASSVVAGGLETQYF
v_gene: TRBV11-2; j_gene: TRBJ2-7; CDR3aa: CASSLVLRTGASNEQYF
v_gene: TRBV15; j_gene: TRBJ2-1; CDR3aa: CATSGIPYNEQFF
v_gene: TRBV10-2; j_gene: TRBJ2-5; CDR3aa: CASSEAGTSERVRQETQYF
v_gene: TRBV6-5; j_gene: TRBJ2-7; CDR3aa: CASSQGLNEQYF
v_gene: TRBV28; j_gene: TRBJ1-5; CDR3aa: CASRPGQWRNQPQHF
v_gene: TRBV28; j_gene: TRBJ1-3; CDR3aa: CASSLGNPGNTIYF
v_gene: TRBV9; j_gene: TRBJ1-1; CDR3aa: CASSGYGDRGKGDTEAFF
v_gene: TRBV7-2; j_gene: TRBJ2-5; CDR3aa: CATHKRGIQETQYF
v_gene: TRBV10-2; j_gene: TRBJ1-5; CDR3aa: CASRGDGRNQPQHF
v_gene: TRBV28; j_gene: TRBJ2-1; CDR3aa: CASSLIGGVGNNEQFF
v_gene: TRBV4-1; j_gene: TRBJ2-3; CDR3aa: CASSHNTDTQYF
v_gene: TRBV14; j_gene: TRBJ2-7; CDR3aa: CASSHLLFAKADEQYF